This T cell receptor beta chain was documented in a study of T cell responses to AZD1222 COVID-19 vaccine. Study in general: Researchers grouped second doses given at about 4 or about 12 weeks into one pool.

Data came from immunoSEQ multiplex PCR; TCRdb stores just in-frame clones and leaves some out. Among 90,000 to 130,000 clones listed, around 90% were seen once. Of note for this clone: Its antigen is as yet unknown.

CDR1 is SGHRS and CDR2 is YFSETQ in the germline V gene. This CDR3 has 14 amino acids. Trimming took 1 base from V and 6 from J, leaving 14 bases between them. General observations from the study: Targeting of unmutated variant regions was reportedly seen in nearly half of spike-specific TCRs. Mostly white British, mostly female donors; authors suggested clonal diversity may be underestimated. Baseline seropositives among AZD1222 recipients totaled only six or seven.

The chain has TRBV5-1 and TRBJ2-7, with unresolved D. The receptor was derived from an adult in good health. The specimen was peripheral blood, collected on day 0 of AZD1222 vaccination. The CDR3 region is CASSLMTELREQYF. CDR3 in DNA: TGCGCCAGCAGCTTGATGACCGAACTCCGCGAGCAGTACTTC.